This passage covers 3 T cell receptor beta chains from one sample sequenced in a study of cytomegalovirus exposure and HLA in healthy donors. The PCR ran on 60 Vbeta and 13 Jbeta primers. Repertoires were generated with immunoSEQ multiplex PCR, while TCRdb's copy carries only in-frame clones and drops some. This sample has 150,000 to 200,000 clones, with nearly 80% found just once. Sequencing was performed on PBMCs. These receptors came from a woman aged 25-40 years in good health and CMV-seropositive.

The chain uses TRBV7-2 and TRBJ2-5, with 9 bases identical to TRBD2. Germline V gene sequence: CDR1 SGHTA, CDR2 FQGNSA. Trimming took 5 bases from V and 2 from J; bases not matched to a gene: 12. There are 17 residues in the CDR3. CDR3 loop: CASSPRRLAGTQETQYF. CDR3 sequence (DNA): TGTGCCAGCAGCCCTAGACGGCTAGCGGGGACGCAAGAGACCCAGTACTTC.

This clone was observed a few times. The rearrangement joins TRBV6-1 to TRBJ1-2; D gene ambiguous. The CDR3 spans 15 residues. Trimming shortened V by 0 bases and J by 4 bases, and 12 bases separated the two germline ends. Germline V gene data show CDR1 as MNHNS and CDR2 as SASEGT. The CDR3 reads CASSEAGSEGYGYTF. DNA for the CDR3: TGTGCCAGCAGTGAAGCTGGGTCCGAGGGCTATGGCTACACCTTC.

In this sample, this clone turned up once. In DNA form, the CDR3 reads TGTGCCAGCAGCGTTATCAGGGCTAGCGGGAGGAATGAGCAGTTCTTC. It codes for CASSVIRASGRNEQFF. The rearrangement uses TRBV7-2 and TRBJ2-1, with TRBD2 matching over 11 bases. The trim removed 5 bases at V and 7 bases at J, leaving 10 bases unmatched. The CDR3 is 16 residues long. Germline CDR1 reads SGHTA; CDR2 reads FQGNSA.